These 23 T cell receptor beta chains share one sample of origin, sequenced in a study of blood T cell repertoires in COVID-19. Here immunoSEQ multiplex PCR was the method, and the copy in TCRdb shows in-frame clones only, minus some. The profile shows more than 85,000 clones, about 80% of them singletons. The sequenced sample consisted of peripheral blood. These receptors all come from a man between 65 and 85 years old with acute or convalescent COVID-19.

The chain couples TRBV5-1 to TRBJ2-5; D might be TRBD1 (6 bases). Trimming took 0 bases from V and 5 from J, leaving 8 bases between them. Germline CDR1 and CDR2: SGHRS and YFSETQ. The CDR3 is made up of 13 amino acids. The CDR3 here is CASSLDRVETQYF. As DNA, the CDR3 is TGCGCCAGCAGCTTGGACAGGGTGGAGACCCAGTACTTC.

The chain combines TRBV5-4 with TRBJ1-1; D is unclear. CDR3 size: 16 residues. The germline V gene has CDR1 SGHNT and CDR2 YYREEE (reference sequence). V lost 1 base to trimming and J lost 8 bases, with 21 bases between them. This chain's CDR3 is CASSLIGVRSGREAFF. The CDR3 DNA sequence: TGTGCCAGCAGCTTGATTGGAGTCCGGAGCGGTCGGGAAGCTTTCTTT. The variable domain in full, completed from reference TRBV5-4 and TRBJ1-1, reads ETGVTQSPTHLIKTRGQQVTLRCSSQSGHNTVSWYQQALGQGPQFIFQYYREEENGRGNFPPRFSGLQFPNYSSELNVNALELDDSALYLCASSLIGVRSGREAFFGQGTRLTVV.

This sequence joins TRBV19 and TRBJ2-5; 12 bases agree with TRBD2. V was clipped by 7 bases and J by 9 bases; unmatched bases: 12. The CDR3 is 15 residues long. Germline V gene sequence: CDR1 LNHDA, CDR2 SQIVND (reference sequence). The CDR3 loop is CASTRLAGAGQAQYF. Written as DNA, the CDR3 is TGTGCCAGTACCAGACTAGCGGGGGCCGGTCAGGCCCAGTACTTC.

CDR3 bases: TGTGCCAGCGCCCCACAGGGGAACACTGAAGCTTTCTTT. Protein product: CASAPQGNTEAFF. The V call is TRBV28, the J call TRBJ1-1, with a possible D match to TRBD1 (6 bases). V was cut by 8 bases and J by 1 base, with 11 bases left in between. The CDR3 consists of 13 residues. Germline V lookup: CDR1 MDHEN, CDR2 SYDVKM.

The CDR3 DNA follows: TGTGCCAGCAGTTCGCCCGGGACAGGGGGATTGAATGAGCAGTTCTTC. It is translated as CASSSPGTGGLNEQFF. The chain links TRBV28 to TRBJ2-1; TRBD1 matches 11 bases. V lost 4 bases, J lost 7 bases, and 9 bases stayed unmatched. Germline V gene sequence: CDR1 MDHEN, CDR2 SYDVKM. This CDR3 is built from 16 residues.

The rearrangement links TRBV19 to TRBJ1-1; 11 bases are shared with TRBD1. The germline gives CDR1 LNHDA, CDR2 SQIVND (reference sequence). The V gene end was trimmed by 7 bases and the J gene end by 7 bases; junction bases not matched to a gene: 11. This CDR3 spans 15 amino acids. The CDR3 DNA sequence: TGTGCCAGTAACCCAGGACAGGGGGCATTTAGTGAAGCTTTCTTT. Translation gives CASNPGQGAFSEAFF.

The rearrangement joins TRBV7-2 to TRBJ2-5; 7 positions match TRBD2. This CDR3 spans 13 amino acids. CDR1 and CDR2 from the germline V gene are SGHTA and FQGNSA. Germline trimming cut 3 bases from V and 5 bases from J; bases unmatched to any gene: 3. The CDR3 is CASSFTSDETQYF. The CDR3 DNA reads as TGTGCCAGCAGCTTTACTAGCGATGAGACCCAGTACTTC.

V and J are TRBV7-3 and TRBJ2-7; D remains ambiguous. V was trimmed by 2 bases and J by 2 bases, leaving 13 bases between them. The CDR3 length is 15 residues. The germline V gene has CDR1 SGHTA and CDR2 FQGTGA. CDR3 protein: CASSLGTGPTYEQYF. CDR3 nucleotides: TGTGCCAGCAGCTTAGGAACGGGTCCTACCTACGAGCAGTACTTC.

The rearrangement links TRBV3-1 (or the pseudogene TRBV3-2) to TRBJ1-2; maybe TRBD1 (6 bases). The CDR3 has 15 residues. Trimming left V 0 bases short and J 8 bases short, with 16 bases between. In germline, CDR1 is LGHDT, CDR2 YNNKEL (reference sequence). This CDR3 reads CASSQDGGRSGGYTF. The CDR3 DNA reads TGTGCCAGCAGCCAAGATGGGGGCCGGAGTGGGGGCTACACCTTC.

This clone was seen a few times. The chain is built from TRBV5-5 and TRBJ1-3; TRBD1 matches 8 bases. Germline values: CDR1 SGHKS, CDR2 YYEKEE (reference sequence). This CDR3 region has 16 residues. After removal of 1 base from V and 1 base from J, the junction contained 4 bases not matched to a gene. The DNA of the CDR3 is TGTGCCAGCAGCTTGTTACAGGGGGGATCTGGAAACACCATATATTTT. The encoded protein is CASSLLQGGSGNTIYF.

The V gene is TRBV28, the J gene TRBJ2-2, with D hard to call. This CDR3 is 16 amino acids long. CDR1 is MDHEN, CDR2 SYDVKM, per germline. V gave up 3 bases and J gave up 0 bases, with 11 bases separating them. In DNA form, the CDR3 reads TGTGCCAGCAGTTTTTTTTCACAGCCGAACACCGGGGAGCTGTTTTTT. Protein sequence: CASSFFSQPNTGELFF.

This clone has a single count. The CDR3 is CASSLWPSWLGNEQFF. The DNA of the CDR3 is TGTGCCAGCAGTTTATGGCCGAGCTGGCTCGGGAATGAGCAGTTCTTC. J is TRBJ2-1 and V is TRBV27; D gene uncertain. The CDR3 is 16 residues long. Between the trimmed V and J ends, which lost 1 base and 7 bases, there was a span of 17 bases. Germline assignment: CDR1 MNHEY and CDR2 SMNVEV (reference sequence).

The V call is TRBV3-1 (or the pseudogene TRBV3-2), the J call TRBJ2-1; 8 bases align to TRBD2. After removal of 5 bases from V and 10 bases from J, the junction contained 13 bases not matched to a gene. The CDR3 extends over 15 amino acids. The V gene's germline CDR1 is LGHDT and CDR2 YNNKEL (reference sequence). This chain's CDR3 is CASSATSGGKGEQFF. The CDR3 nucleotides are TGTGCCAGCAGCGCCACTAGCGGAGGAAAGGGCGAGCAGTTCTTC.

This chain connects TRBV19 to TRBJ2-3; perhaps TRBD1 as D (6 bases). Germline-derived CDR1 and CDR2 are LNHDA and SQIVND (reference sequence). The CDR3 consists of 13 residues. Trimming pared 5 bases from V and 5 bases from J, leaving 11 bases between. As DNA, the CDR3 is TGTGCCAGTAGTGAACAGGGTTTAGATACGCAGTATTTT. It encodes CASSEQGLDTQYF.

J is TRBJ1-2 and V is TRBV7-2; TRBD1 agrees at 7 bases. V was clipped by 5 bases and J by 2 bases; unmatched bases: 5. From germline, CDR1 is SGHTA and CDR2 FQGNSA. This CDR3 has 14 amino acids. CDR3 DNA sequence: TGTGCCAGCAGCAATCCGGGACAGAACTATGGCTACACCTTC. It translates to CASSNPGQNYGYTF.

The chain recombines TRBV4-1 with TRBJ2-3; D may be TRBD1 (6 bases). V was shortened by 0 bases and J by 4 bases, with 14 bases between the two germline ends. There are 16 residues in the CDR3. Germline CDR1 MGHRA, CDR2 YSYEKL. In DNA form, the CDR3 reads TGCGCCAGCAGCCAAGATACAGGGTCGGTTGCAGATACGCAGTATTTT. Residues: CASSQDTGSVADTQYF.

V is TRBV5-6 and J is TRBJ2-7; 12 nucleotides line up with TRBD2. Germline CDR1 SGHDT, CDR2 YYEEEE. V dropped 4 bases and J dropped 3; count of bases not matched to a gene: 11. The CDR3 has 17 amino acids. This CDR3 reads CASSREVGLAGLYEQYF. CDR3 nucleotide sequence: TGTGCCAGCAGCCGTGAAGTCGGACTAGCGGGGCTCTACGAGCAGTACTTC.

The rearrangement joins TRBV6-5 to TRBJ1-5, with D tentatively TRBD1 (5 bases). CDR1 MNHEY and CDR2 SVGAGI come from the germline V gene. The CDR3 is 14 amino acids. Between the trimmed V and J ends, which lost 8 bases and 1 base, there was a span of 12 bases. Here the CDR3 reads CASRGEQSNQPQHF. The CDR3 bases are TGTGCCAGCCGGGGGGAACAGAGCAATCAGCCCCAGCATTTT.

This clone was seen a few times. The chain joins TRBV30 to TRBJ1-3; no clear D. CDR1 and CDR2 (germline): GTSNPN, SVGIG (reference sequence). Trimming left V 7 bases short and J 3 bases short, with 10 bases between. This CDR3 comprises 12 residues. CDR3 protein: CAYTVGGNTIYF. CDR3 in DNA: TGTGCCTACACAGTGGGTGGAAACACCATATATTTT.

CDR3 in amino acids: CASSPLEGTGNTEAFF. The CDR3 coding sequence is TGTGCCAGCTCACCACTGGAAGGGACAGGGAACACTGAAGCTTTCTTT. The chain uses TRBV18 and TRBJ1-1; 8 nucleotides agree with TRBD1. Germline-derived CDR1 and CDR2 are KGHSH and LQKENI. The CDR3 runs to 16 residues. With V trimmed by 1 base and J by 1 base, 5 bases remained unmatched.

The V gene is TRBV5-1, the J gene TRBJ2-1; 8 bases are shared with TRBD2. CDR1 is SGHRS and CDR2 is YFSETQ in the germline V gene. The CDR3 covers 15 residues. The trim removed 0 bases at V and 4 bases at J, leaving 3 bases unmatched. The DNA of the CDR3 is TGCGCCAGCAGCTTGGAGGGACTAGTATACAATGAGCAGTTCTTC. Translated: CASSLEGLVYNEQFF.

J is TRBJ2-2 and V is TRBV30, with a possible D match to TRBD2 (6 bases). V lost 4 bases and J lost 6, with 9 bases in between. This CDR3 contains 12 residues. Germline V gene data show CDR1 as GTSNPN and CDR2 as SVGIG (reference sequence). The CDR3 DNA follows: TGTGCCTGGACTAGCGCCGCCGGGGAGCTGTTTTTT. Translation gives CAWTSAAGELFF.

The rearrangement links TRBV19 to TRBJ2-7; 9 bases map to TRBD1. Per germline, CDR1 LNHDA and CDR2 SQIVND (reference sequence). V shed 6 bases and J 2 bases; nucleotides not matched to a gene: 8. CDR3 length: 15 residues. In nucleotides, the CDR3 is TGTGCCAGTAGCCCATGGGGACAGGGTACCTACGAGCAGTACTTC. Translation gives CASSPWGQGTYEQYF.